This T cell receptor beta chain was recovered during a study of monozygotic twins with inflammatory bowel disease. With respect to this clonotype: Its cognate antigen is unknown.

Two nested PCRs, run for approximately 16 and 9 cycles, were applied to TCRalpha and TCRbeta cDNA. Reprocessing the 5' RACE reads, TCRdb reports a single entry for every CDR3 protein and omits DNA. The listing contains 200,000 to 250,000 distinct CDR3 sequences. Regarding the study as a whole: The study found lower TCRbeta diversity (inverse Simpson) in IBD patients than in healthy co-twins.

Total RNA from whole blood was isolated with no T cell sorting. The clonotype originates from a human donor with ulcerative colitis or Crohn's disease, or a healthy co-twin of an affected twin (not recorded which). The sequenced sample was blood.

CDR3 sequence: CASRGSGGSYGYTF. The chain links TRBV27 to TRBJ1-2; TCRdb returns TRBD1, unconfirmable since there is no DNA. CDR3 length: 14 amino acids. Germline-derived CDR1 and CDR2 are MNHEY and SMNVEV (reference sequence).